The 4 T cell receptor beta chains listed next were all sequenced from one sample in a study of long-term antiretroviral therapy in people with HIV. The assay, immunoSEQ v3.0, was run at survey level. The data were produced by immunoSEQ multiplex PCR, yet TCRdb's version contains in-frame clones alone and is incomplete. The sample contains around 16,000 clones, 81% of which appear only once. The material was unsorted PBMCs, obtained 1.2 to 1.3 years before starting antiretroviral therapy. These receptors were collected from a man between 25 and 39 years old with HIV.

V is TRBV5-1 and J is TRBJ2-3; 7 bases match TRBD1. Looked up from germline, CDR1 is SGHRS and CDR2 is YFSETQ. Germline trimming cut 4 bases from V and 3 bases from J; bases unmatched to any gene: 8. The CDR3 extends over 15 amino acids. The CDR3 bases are TGCGCCAGCAGCCCCTCCGGGACAGAGACAGATACGCAGTATTTT. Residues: CASSPSGTETDTQYF.

The CDR3 DNA reads as TGTGCCATCAGTGAGTCAGGAGGGGTAAATACTGAAGCTTTCTTT. Translated: CAISESGGVNTEAFF. The chain has TRBV10-3 and TRBJ1-1; perhaps TRBD1 as D (5 bases). The CDR3 has 15 amino acids. Per germline, CDR1 ENHRY and CDR2 SYGVKD. Trimming took off 0 bases at V and 5 bases at J, with 13 bases between the two ends.

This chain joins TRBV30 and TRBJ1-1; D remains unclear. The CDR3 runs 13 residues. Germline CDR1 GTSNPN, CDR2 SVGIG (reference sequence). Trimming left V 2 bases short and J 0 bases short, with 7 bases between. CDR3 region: CAWSSQMNTEAFF. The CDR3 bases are TGTGCCTGGAGTTCACAGATGAACACTGAAGCTTTCTTT. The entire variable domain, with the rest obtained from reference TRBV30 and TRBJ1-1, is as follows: SQTIHQWPATLVQPVGSPLSLECTVEGTSNPNLYWYRQAAGRGLQLLFYSVGIGQISSEVPQNLSASRPQDRQFILSSKKLLLSDSGFYLCAWSSQMNTEAFFGQGTRLTVV.

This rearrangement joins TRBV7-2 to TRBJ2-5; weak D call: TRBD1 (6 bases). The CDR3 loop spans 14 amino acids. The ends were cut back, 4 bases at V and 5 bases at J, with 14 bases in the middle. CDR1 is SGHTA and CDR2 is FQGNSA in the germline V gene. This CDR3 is CASSSQGSVETQYF. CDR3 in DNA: TGTGCCAGCAGCTCACAGGGTTCAGTCGAGACCCAGTACTTC.